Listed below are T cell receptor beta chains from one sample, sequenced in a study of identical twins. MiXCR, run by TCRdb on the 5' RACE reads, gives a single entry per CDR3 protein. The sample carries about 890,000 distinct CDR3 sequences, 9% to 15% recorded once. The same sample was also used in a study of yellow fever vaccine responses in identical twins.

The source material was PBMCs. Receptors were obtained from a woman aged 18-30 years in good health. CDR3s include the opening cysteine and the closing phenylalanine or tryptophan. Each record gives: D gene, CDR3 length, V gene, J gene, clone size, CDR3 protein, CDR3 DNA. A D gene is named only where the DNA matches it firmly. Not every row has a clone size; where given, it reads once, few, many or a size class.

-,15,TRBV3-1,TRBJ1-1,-,CASSLRGPRNTEVFF,TGTGCCAGCAGCCTAAGAGGGCCGAGGAACACTGAAGTTTTCTTT
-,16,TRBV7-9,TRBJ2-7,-,CASSLAASAGRNEQYF,TGTGCCAGCAGCTTAGCGGCGAGTGCAGGGAGAAACGAGCAGTACTTC
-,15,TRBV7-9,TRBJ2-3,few,CASSLARDLTDTQYF,TGTGCCAGCAGCTTAGCGCGGGACCTCACAGATACGCAGTATTTT
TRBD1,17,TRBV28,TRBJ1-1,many,CASSNRGPEYMNTEAFF,TGTGCCAGCAGTAACAGGGGGCCCGAATACATGAACACTGAAGCTTTCTTT
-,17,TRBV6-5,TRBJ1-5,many,CASSYDQTGASNQPQHF,TGTGCCAGCAGTTACGACCAAACGGGGGCGAGCAATCAGCCCCAGCATTTT
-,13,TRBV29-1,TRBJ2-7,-,CSAHGSRSYEQYF,TGCAGCGCACACGGGAGCCGGTCCTACGAGCAGTACTTC
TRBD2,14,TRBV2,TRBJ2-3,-,CASAGGVSTDTQYF,TGTGCCAGTGCCGGGGGGGTTAGCACAGATACGCAGTATTTT
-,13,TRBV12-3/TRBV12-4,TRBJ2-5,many,CASSLVRRETQYF,TGTGCCAGCAGTTTAGTCAGGAGGGAGACCCAGTACTTC
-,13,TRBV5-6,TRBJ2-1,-,CASSFKGPREQFF,TGTGCCAGCAGCTTTAAGGGCCCAAGGGAGCAGTTCTTC
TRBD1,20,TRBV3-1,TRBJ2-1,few,CASSQGEGASRNMFNNEQFF,TGTGCCAGCAGCCAAGGTGAGGGGGCGAGTCGGAATATGTTCAACAATGAGCAGTTCTTC
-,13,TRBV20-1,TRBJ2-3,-,CSPQRRDTDTQYF,TGCAGTCCCCAGAGGAGGGACACAGATACGCAGTATTTT
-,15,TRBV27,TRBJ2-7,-,CASSPNTGISYEQYF,TGTGCCAGCAGTCCAAACACAGGGATCTCCTACGAGCAGTACTTC
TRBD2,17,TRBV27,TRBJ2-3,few,CASSSHSGGREGRMQYF,TGTGCCAGCAGTTCCCACTCAGGGGGGCGGGAGGGCCGTATGCAGTATTTT
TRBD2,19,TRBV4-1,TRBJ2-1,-,CASSQPGLAGGPSPNEQFF,TGCGCCAGCAGCCAACCCGGACTAGCGGGGGGGCCATCCCCTAATGAGCAGTTCTTC
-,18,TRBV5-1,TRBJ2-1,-,CASSLAPISVKVGNEQFF,TGCGCCAGCAGCTTGGCCCCTATAAGTGTCAAGGTGGGCAATGAGCAGTTCTTC
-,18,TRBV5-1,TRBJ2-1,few,CASTPLVGKMVGLNEQFF,TGCGCCAGCACTCCCTTGGTCGGGAAAATGGTAGGCTTGAATGAGCAGTTCTTC
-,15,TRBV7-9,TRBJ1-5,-,CASSLAGWSNQPQHF,TGTGCCAGCAGCTTAGCTGGGTGGAGCAATCAGCCCCAGCATTTT
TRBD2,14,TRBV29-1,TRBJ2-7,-,CSVRNGGFGYEQYF,TGCAGCGTCCGCAACGGGGGGTTCGGCTACGAGCAGTACTTC
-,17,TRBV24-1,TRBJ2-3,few,CATSDFGWDLQADTQYF,TGTGCCACCAGTGATTTTGGGTGGGACCTCCAGGCAGATACGCAGTATTTT
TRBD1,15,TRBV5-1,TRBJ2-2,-,CASNRDRGPTGELFF,TGCGCCAGCAACCGGGACAGGGGGCCAACCGGGGAGCTGTTTTTT
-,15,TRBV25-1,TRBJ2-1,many,CASSESVGSYNEQFF,TGTGCCAGCAGTGAATCAGTGGGATCCTACAATGAGCAGTTCTTC
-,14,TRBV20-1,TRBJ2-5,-,CSASVDLTQETQYF,TGCAGTGCTAGTGTGGACCTGACTCAAGAGACCCAGTACTTC
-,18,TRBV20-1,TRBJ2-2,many,CSARAGIWSVRDTGELFF,TGCAGTGCCCGGGCGGGGATTTGGTCAGTAAGAGACACCGGGGAGCTGTTTTTT
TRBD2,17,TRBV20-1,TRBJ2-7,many,CSASEKPGLAGVDEQYF,TGCAGTGCTAGTGAGAAACCGGGACTAGCGGGAGTCGACGAGCAGTACTTC
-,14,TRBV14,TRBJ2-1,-,CASSQDLGYNEQFF,TGTGCCAGCAGCCAAGATCTGGGCTACAATGAGCAGTTCTTC
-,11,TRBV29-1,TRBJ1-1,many,CSVLGNTEAFF,TGCAGCGTGCTCGGGAACACTGAAGCTTTCTTT
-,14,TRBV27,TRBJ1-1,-,CASSLAGVGTEAFF,TGTGCCAGCAGTTTAGCCGGGGTTGGAACTGAAGCTTTCTTT
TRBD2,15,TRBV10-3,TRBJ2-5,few,CAISESLAGAKTQYF,TGTGCCATCAGTGAGTCCCTAGCGGGAGCCAAGACCCAGTACTTC
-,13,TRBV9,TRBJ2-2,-,CATSGGGAGELFF,TGTGCCACCTCAGGGGGAGGCGCCGGGGAGCTGTTTTTT
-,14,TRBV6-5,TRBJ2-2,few,CASSYLGLTGELFF,TGTGCCAGCAGTTACCTCGGGTTGACCGGGGAGCTGTTTTTT
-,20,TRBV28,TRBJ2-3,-,CASSSKTINPTETSTDTQYF,TGTGCCAGCAGTTCCAAGACTATCAACCCGACAGAGACTAGCACAGATACGCAGTATTTT
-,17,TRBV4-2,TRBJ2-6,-,CASSQDQWGAGANVLTF,TGTGCCAGCAGCCAAGATCAATGGGGTGCTGGGGCCAACGTCCTGACTTTC
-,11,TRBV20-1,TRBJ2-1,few,CSASRSDEQFF,TGCAGTGCTAGTAGAAGCGATGAGCAGTTCTTC
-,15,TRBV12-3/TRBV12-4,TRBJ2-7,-,CASSSSALDLYEQYF,TGTGCCAGCAGTTCAAGCGCTCTAGACCTCTACGAGCAGTACTTC
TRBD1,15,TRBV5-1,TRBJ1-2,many,CASRPWTGEGYGYTF,TGCGCCAGCAGACCCTGGACAGGGGAGGGATATGGCTACACCTTC
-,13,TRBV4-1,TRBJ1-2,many,CASSQGIGYGYTF,TGCGCCAGCAGCCAAGGGATCGGCTATGGCTACACCTTC
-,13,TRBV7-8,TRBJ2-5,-,CASTIGGRETQYF,TGTGCCAGCACCATAGGGGGTAGGGAGACCCAGTACTTC
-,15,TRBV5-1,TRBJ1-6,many,CASSLDGTYNSPLHF,TGCGCCAGCAGCTTGGATGGGACTTATAATTCACCCCTCCACTTT
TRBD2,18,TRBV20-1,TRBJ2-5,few,CSALIPGLAGAIQETQYF,TGCAGTGCTCTAATTCCGGGACTAGCGGGGGCCATTCAAGAGACCCAGTACTTC
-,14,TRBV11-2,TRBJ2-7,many,CASSLGVSNYEQYF,TGTGCCAGCAGCTTAGGTGTCAGCAACTACGAGCAGTACTTC
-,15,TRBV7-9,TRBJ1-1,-,CASSFIPTENTEAFF,TGTGCCAGCAGCTTTATTCCTACAGAGAACACTGAAGCTTTCTTT
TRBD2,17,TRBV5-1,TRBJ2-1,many,CASSLLVAGVGTNEQFF,TGCGCCAGCAGCTTGCTGGTAGCGGGAGTTGGGACCAATGAGCAGTTCTTC